The 8 T cell receptor beta chains reported below all come from one sample, sequenced in a study of blood T cell repertoires in COVID-19. Using immunoSEQ multiplex PCR, the repertoire was profiled, and TCRdb retains in-frame clones only, with some absent. The data hold tens of thousands of clones, with about 94% observed a single time. The specimen sequenced was peripheral blood. The receptor set was obtained from a human donor in a cohort sampled during active COVID-19.

The chain carries TRBV7-9 and TRBJ2-1; no clear D gene. V shed 4 bases and J shed 0 bases, with 13 bases lying between them. The length of the CDR3 is 16 residues. CDR1 and CDR2 (germline): SEHNR, FQNEAQ (reference sequence). The DNA of the CDR3 is TGTGCCAGCAGCTCTACAACAGAGAGCTCCTACAATGAGCAGTTCTTC. Protein sequence: CASSSTTESSYNEQFF.

The rearrangement joins TRBV12-3 or TRBV12-4 to TRBJ2-2; weak D call: TRBD1 (6 bases). This CDR3 has 13 amino acids. V lost 5 bases to trimming and J lost 6 bases, with 10 bases between them. CDR3 protein: CASSNRDSGELFF. The CDR3 DNA sequence: TGTGCCAGCAGTAACAGGGATTCCGGGGAGCTGTTTTTT.

The rearrangement links TRBV7-3 to TRBJ1-1; 10 positions agree with TRBD1. Germline CDR1 reads SGHTA; CDR2 reads FQGTGA. The CDR3 covers 17 residues. The trim removed 6 bases at V and 3 bases at J, leaving 13 bases unmatched. CDR3 coding DNA: TGTGCCAGCAGACAAGACAGGGGGCTAACACGGGACACTGAAGCTTTCTTT. As protein: CASRQDRGLTRDTEAFF.

The table lists this clone with a few counts. V is TRBV6-5 and J is TRBJ2-1; D is ambiguous. Deletions cut 7 bases from V and 1 base from J, with 5 bases between. Looked up from germline, CDR1 is MNHEY and CDR2 is SVGAGI. CDR3 length equals 12 residues. The CDR3 protein is CASKESYNEQFF. In DNA, the CDR3 is TGTGCCAGCAAGGAGTCCTACAATGAGCAGTTCTTC.

The chain carries TRBV3-1 (or the pseudogene TRBV3-2) and TRBJ1-1, with D possibly matching TRBD1 (5 bases). V was cut by 0 bases and J by 5 bases, with 10 bases left in between. The CDR3 consists of 14 residues. Germline CDR1 reads LGHDT; CDR2 reads YNNKEL (reference sequence). CDR3 nucleotide sequence: TGTGCCAGCAGCCAAGATCGTGGGGCAACTGAAGCTTTCTTT. Translation gives CASSQDRGATEAFF.

The V gene is TRBV7-3, the J gene TRBJ2-1; D gene ambiguous. The CDR3 is 13 residues long. Trimming removed 5 bases from V and 9 bases from J, with 14 bases in between. Looked up from germline, CDR1 is SGHTA and CDR2 is FQGTGA. The CDR3 loop is CASSLQLRSEQFF. CDR3 bases: TGTGCCAGCAGCCTCCAACTGAGGAGTGAGCAGTTCTTC.

This clone was picked up a small number of times. The chain is built from TRBV28 and TRBJ1-3; maybe TRBD1 (5 bases). The length of the CDR3 is 15 residues. Germline V CDR1 and CDR2: MDHEN, SYDVKM. V was pared by 3 bases and J by 3 bases, with 12 bases between. The CDR3 sequence: CASSFRTTFGNTIYF. The DNA for the CDR3 is TGTGCCAGCAGTTTTCGGACAACGTTTGGAAACACCATATATTTT.

The chain combines TRBV27 with TRBJ1-5; D gene uncertain. With 6 bases removed from V and 0 bases from J, the gap between germline ends came to 3 bases. The CDR3 runs 12 residues. Germline CDR1 MNHEY, CDR2 SMNVEV (reference sequence). This CDR3 is CASSNSNQPQHF. The CDR3 nucleotides read TGTGCCAGCAGCAATAGCAATCAGCCCCAGCATTTT.